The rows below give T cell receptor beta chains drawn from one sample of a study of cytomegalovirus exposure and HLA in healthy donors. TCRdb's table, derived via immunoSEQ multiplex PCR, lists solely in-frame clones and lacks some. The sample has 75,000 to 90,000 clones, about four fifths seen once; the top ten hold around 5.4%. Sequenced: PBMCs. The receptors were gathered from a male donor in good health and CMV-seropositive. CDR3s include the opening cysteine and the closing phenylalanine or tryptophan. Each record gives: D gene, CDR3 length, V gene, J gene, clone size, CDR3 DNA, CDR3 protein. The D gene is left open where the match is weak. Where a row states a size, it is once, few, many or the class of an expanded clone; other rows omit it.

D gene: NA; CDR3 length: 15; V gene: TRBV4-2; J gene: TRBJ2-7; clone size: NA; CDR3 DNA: TGTGCCAGCAGCCAAGGCAGGAGACTAGGCGGCGAGCAGTACTTC; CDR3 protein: CASSQGRRLGGEQYF
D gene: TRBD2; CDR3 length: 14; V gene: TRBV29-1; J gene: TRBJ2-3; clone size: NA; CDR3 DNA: TGCAGTGCGACTAGCGGGGTTAGCACAGATACGCAGTATTTT; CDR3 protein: CSATSGVSTDTQYF
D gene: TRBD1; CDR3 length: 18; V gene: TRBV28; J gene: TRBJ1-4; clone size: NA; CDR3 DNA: TGTGCCAGCAGCCCCACCGGGACAGGGCTCCCGACTGATGAAAAACTGTTTTTT; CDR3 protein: CASSPTGTGLPTDEKLFF
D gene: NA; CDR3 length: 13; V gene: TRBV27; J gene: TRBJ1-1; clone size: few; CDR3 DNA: TGTGCCGGTAGGGGACACAGGAACACTGAAGCTTTCTTT; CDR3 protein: CAGRGHRNTEAFF
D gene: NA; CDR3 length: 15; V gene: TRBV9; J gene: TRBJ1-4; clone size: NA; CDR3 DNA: TGTGCCAGCAGCTCCGAAGGGGCTCCTAATGAAAAACTGTTTTTT; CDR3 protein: CASSSEGAPNEKLFF
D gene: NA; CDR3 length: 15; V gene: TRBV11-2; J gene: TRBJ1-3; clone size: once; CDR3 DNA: TGTGCCAGCAGCTTAGCGGGAGCCTCTGGAAACACCATATATTTT; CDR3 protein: CASSLAGASGNTIYF
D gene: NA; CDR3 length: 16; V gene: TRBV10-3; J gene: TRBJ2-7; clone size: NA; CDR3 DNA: TGTGCCATCAGTGAGAGAGGAGGGGTCCCCACCTACGAGCAGTACTTC; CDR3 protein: CAISERGGVPTYEQYF
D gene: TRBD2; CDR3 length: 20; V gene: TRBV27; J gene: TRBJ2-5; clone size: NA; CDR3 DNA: TGTGCCAGCAGTTTAAAGGGCCCGAGGTTGATGAGCGGGAGTCGGGAGACCCAGTACTTC; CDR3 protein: CASSLKGPRLMSGSRETQYF
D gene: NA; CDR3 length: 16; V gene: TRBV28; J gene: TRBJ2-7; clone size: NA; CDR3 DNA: TGTGCCAGCAGTTCCCTGAGGAAGGGGGTTTCCTACGAGCAGTACTTC; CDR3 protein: CASSSLRKGVSYEQYF
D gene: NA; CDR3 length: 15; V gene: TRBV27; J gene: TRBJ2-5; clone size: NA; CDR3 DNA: TGTGCCAGCAGTTGGTCTAGCGGTAGGGGGGAGACCCAGTACTTC; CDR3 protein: CASSWSSGRGETQYF
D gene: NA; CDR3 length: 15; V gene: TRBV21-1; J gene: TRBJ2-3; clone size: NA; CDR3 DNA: TGTGCCAGCAGCTTACCCCGGGGGATTACAGATACGCAGTATTTT; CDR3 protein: CASSLPRGITDTQYF
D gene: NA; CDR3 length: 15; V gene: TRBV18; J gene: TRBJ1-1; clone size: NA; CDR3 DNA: TGTGCCAGCTCACCCCCGACAGGAGTGAACACTGAAGCTTTCTTT; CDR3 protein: CASSPPTGVNTEAFF
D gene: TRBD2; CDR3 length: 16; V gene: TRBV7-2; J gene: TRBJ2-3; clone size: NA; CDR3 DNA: TGTGCCAGCAGCTCGGGACTAGCGGGAGCCGTAGATACGCAGTATTTT; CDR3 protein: CASSSGLAGAVDTQYF
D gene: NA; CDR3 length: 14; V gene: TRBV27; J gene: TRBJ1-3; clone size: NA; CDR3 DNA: TGTGCCAGCAGTTCGTTACTCCGAGGAAACACCATATATTTT; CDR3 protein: CASSSLLRGNTIYF
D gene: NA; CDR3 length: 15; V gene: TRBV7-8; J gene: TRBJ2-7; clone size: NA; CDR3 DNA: TGTGCCAGCAGCTTCGACAGTCCGCCAGTCGGCGAGCAGTACTTC; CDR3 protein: CASSFDSPPVGEQYF
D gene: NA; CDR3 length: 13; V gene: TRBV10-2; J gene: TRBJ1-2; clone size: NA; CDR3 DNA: TGCGCCAGCAGTGAATTCGGGGGTTTCGGCTACACCTTC; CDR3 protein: CASSEFGGFGYTF